What follows are 5 T cell receptor beta chains derived from one specimen sequenced in a study of blood T cell repertoires in COVID-19. Repertoires were generated with immunoSEQ multiplex PCR, while TCRdb's copy carries only in-frame clones and drops some. Here the sample spans over 150,000 clones, about 88% being singletons. Source material: peripheral blood. The receptor source for this set is a man aged 50-59 years with COVID-19, enrolled during active disease.

This sequence joins TRBV18 and TRBJ2-7; 9 bases are shared with TRBD1. Per the germline V gene, CDR1 is KGHSH and CDR2 is LQKENI. Trimming removed 4 bases from V and 5 bases from J; junction bases left unmatched: 9. CDR3 length equals 15 residues. CDR3 nucleotides: TGTGCCAGCTCACTGAGGGGACAGGGAATTAACGAGCAGTACTTC. Translating gives CASSLRGQGINEQYF.

V and J are TRBV18 and TRBJ2-7, with 7 bases that match TRBD1. This CDR3 contains 15 residues. Germline-derived CDR1 and CDR2 are KGHSH and LQKENI. V shed 2 bases and J 5 bases; nucleotides not matched to a gene: 9. CDR3 region: CASSPNRDSPHEQYF. The CDR3 coding sequence is TGTGCCAGCTCACCAAATCGGGACAGTCCCCACGAGCAGTACTTC.

The chain employs TRBV9 and TRBJ2-1; 7 positions agree with TRBD2. V trimming: 3 bases; J trimming: 4 bases; junction bases outside the gene matches: 10. In germline, CDR1 is SGDLS, CDR2 YYNGEE. CDR3 length: 16 amino acids. Written as DNA, the CDR3 is TGTGCCAGCAGCGGGGGAGGACTAGAAATTTACAATGAGCAGTTCTTC. Its translation is CASSGGGLEIYNEQFF.

This chain uses TRBV18 with TRBJ2-6; D is perhaps TRBD1 (5 bases). Germline values: CDR1 KGHSH, CDR2 LQKENI. CDR3 length: 16 residues. V lost 0 bases and J 2 bases, leaving 8 bases between the germline ends. The CDR3 coding sequence is TGTGCCAGCTCACCACCTGAAGGGGCTGGGGCCAACGTCCTGACTTTC. Encoded protein: CASSPPEGAGANVLTF.

This chain joins TRBV4-2 and TRBJ2-1, with D unresolved. Trimming took 1 base from V and 10 from J, leaving 5 bases between them. CDR3 length: 11 residues. The germline V gene has CDR1 LGHNA and CDR2 YNFKEQ. CDR3 sequence: CASSQGLEQFF. Here the CDR3 DNA reads TGTGCCAGCAGCCAAGGACTCGAGCAGTTCTTC.